A single sample gave rise to the 3 T cell receptor beta chains below, sequenced in a study of CXCR3-negative and CXCR3-positive naive CD8 T cells. The libraries of TRB cDNA were constructed through 5' RACE using UMI labels. Following a re-call of the 5' RACE reads, TCRdb has one entry per CDR3 protein and lacks DNA. This sample's table reports under 55,000 distinct CDR3 sequences. Specimen: memory CD8+ T cells from blood. These receptor sequences come from a human donor in good health. Some clones in this sample may be carry-over from other donors' samples.

V gene TRBV7-2 combines with J gene TRBJ2-7; the TRBD1 assignment by TCRdb is unverifiable without DNA. Per the germline V gene, CDR1 is SGHTA and CDR2 is FQGNSA. This CDR3 spans 14 amino acids. The CDR3 here is CASSSTGGTYEQYF.

J is TRBJ2-1 and V is TRBV7-2; TCRdb outputs TRBD2, but without DNA this stays unchecked. Germline V gene sequence: CDR1 SGHTA, CDR2 FQGNSA. This CDR3 region has 15 residues. This CDR3 is CASSPSSGGAFEQFF. Variable domain in full (rest from reference TRBV7-2 and TRBJ2-1): GAGVSQSPSNKVTEKGKDVELRCDPISGHTALYWYRQSLGQGLEFLIYFQGNSAPDKSGLPSDRFSAERTGGSVSTLTIQRTQQEDSAVYLCASSPSSGGAFEQFFGPGTRLTVL.

This chain links TRBV4-3 with TRBJ1-4; the D gene TCRdb calls, TRBD1, cannot be checked with no DNA. Germline CDR1 LGHNA, CDR2 YSLEER. The CDR3 is 16 amino acids. CDR3 in amino acids: CASSQVPPGQGEKLFF.